This T cell receptor beta chain was found in a study of blood T cell repertoires in COVID-19. Looked up from germline, CDR1 is SGDLS and CDR2 is YYNGEE. Trimming took off 0 bases at V and 10 bases at J, with 17 bases between the two ends. The CDR3 consists of 16 residues. Per the authors' pipeline: Nucleated cell counts were estimated from reference gene primer amplification. TCRdb's table, derived via immunoSEQ multiplex PCR, lists solely in-frame clones and lacks some. V, J and clone size were drawn from that table, and D and trimming were deduced from the DNA. The profile shows about 30,000 clones, roughly 94% of them singletons.

The clonotype comes from a human donor with active COVID-19. The donor label of this sample is uncertain. The chain employs TRBV9 and TRBJ1-6; weak D call: TRBD1 (6 bases). The sample comprised peripheral blood. CDR3 protein: CASSVAAGGRRSPLHF. The CDR3, as DNA: TGTGCCAGCAGCGTAGCAGCGGGGGGGCGCCGGTCACCCCTCCACTTT. The full variable domain, completed using reference TRBV9 and TRBJ1-6, is DSGVTQTPKHLITATGQRVTLRCSPRSGDLSVYWYQQSLDQGLQFLIQYYNGEERAKGNILERFSAQQFPDLHSELNLSSLELGDSALYFCASSVAAGGRRSPLHFGNGTRLTVT.